The present TCR beta chain was sequenced within a study of blood T cell repertoires in COVID-19. The wider study: Sites across the United States, Italy and Spain contributed samples from acute and convalescent COVID-19. Sources were T cells, B-cell-depleted T cells, or PBMCs; the material itself was cDNA or gDNA.

Trimming stripped 6 bases from V and 2 bases from J, with 14 bases between. Germline assignment: CDR1 MNHEY and CDR2 SMNVEV (reference sequence). The CDR3 is 15 residues long. Original processing methods: For nucleated cells, counts were estimated from reference gene primer amplification. Here immunoSEQ multiplex PCR was the method, and the copy in TCRdb shows in-frame clones only, minus some. V and J calls and clone size are copied from that table; D and trimming were computed from the DNA. Of approximately 140,000 clones listed, 80% to 90% were seen once; the top ten hold 35% to 40%. What was sequenced was peripheral blood. This clonotype originated in a human donor in a cohort sampled during active COVID-19. The chain recombines TRBV27 with TRBJ1-5; D unresolved. The DNA of the CDR3 is TGTGCCAGCAGGGGCCTCGGGAAGGGCAATCAGCCCCAGCATTTT. This gives the protein CASRGLGKGNQPQHF.